The 21 T cell receptor beta chains in this list originate from one sample, sequenced in a study of blood T cells in healthy people across ages. Combining a sample-barcoded 5' primer with a J-beta primer mix, a second PCR ran for roughly 7 to 12 cycles. TCRdb called the 5' RACE reads again in MiXCR, with one record for every CDR3 protein. This sample has 1.5 million to 1.8 million distinct CDR3 sequences, with about 45% found just once. Sequencing was performed on blood. These receptors were collected from a woman aged 18 to 35 in good health.

The chain links TRBV12-3 or TRBV12-4 to TRBJ2-5; 8 positions match TRBD2. The CDR3 spans 19 residues. Unmatched junction bases numbered 26, after V lost 3 bases and J lost 11 bases. CDR3 residues: CASSFSASGRTRAYNEQYF. The DNA of the CDR3 is TGTGCCAGCAGTTTCTCCGCCAGCGGGAGAACCAGGGCTTACAATGAGCAGTACTTC.

This clonotype was recorded a few times. The rearrangement uses TRBV3-1 and TRBJ1-2, with D possibly matching TRBD1 (6 bases). V was cut by 0 bases and J by 5 bases, with 16 bases left in between. The CDR3 runs to 16 residues. Germline V gene data show CDR1 as LGHDT and CDR2 as YNNKEL (reference sequence). The CDR3 spells CASSQEAVQGRYGYTF. The CDR3 region has the DNA TGTGCCAGCAGCCAAGAAGCGGTACAGGGCCGGTATGGCTACACCTTC.

This clonotype was recorded a few times. The gene calls are TRBV4-2 and TRBJ1-5; possible D gene TRBD1, 5 bases. With 1 base removed from V and 4 bases from J, the gap between germline ends came to 17 bases. There are 17 residues in the CDR3. Germline values: CDR1 LGHNA, CDR2 YNFKEQ. The CDR3 DNA reads TGTGCCAGCAGCCAAGTGTTGAAATGGGGCGAGAATCAGCCCCAGCATTTT. It codes for CASSQVLKWGENQPQHF.

The sample holds a few counts of this clonotype. V gene TRBV4-3 combines with J gene TRBJ2-3; a possible D gene is TRBD2 (5 bases). Germline-derived CDR1 and CDR2 are LGHNA and YSLEER. Trimming shortened V by 1 base and J by 4 bases, and 12 bases separated the two germline ends. The length of the CDR3 is 15 residues. The CDR3 loop reads CASSQGTSVADTQYF. CDR3 bases: TGCGCCAGCAGCCAAGGTACTAGTGTCGCAGATACGCAGTATTTT.

In its sample, this clonotype was seen once. The J gene is TRBJ2-3, the V gene TRBV4-3; tentative D call: TRBD2 (6 bases). Germline values: CDR1 LGHNA, CDR2 YSLEER. Trimming left V 1 base short and J 5 bases short, with 13 bases between. The CDR3 totals 15 residues. CDR3 bases: TGCGCCAGCAGCCAAGGCGGCGGGGAGAGAGATACGCAGTATTTT. It yields the protein CASSQGGGERDTQYF.

The rearrangement joins TRBV6-5 to TRBJ1-4; unclear D gene. V dropped 7 bases and J dropped 4 bases, with 10 bases sitting between them. In germline, CDR1 is MNHEY, CDR2 SVGAGI. The CDR3 runs to 13 residues. The CDR3 nucleotides are TGTGCCAGCACCGGCCAGCTTAATGAAAAACTGTTTTTT. Protein sequence: CASTGQLNEKLFF.

V usage is TRBV12-3 or TRBV12-4 and J usage is TRBJ2-3; 7 nucleotides align to TRBD1. CDR3 size: 13 residues. V lost 8 bases and J lost 3; bases outside the gene matches: 5. CDR3 bases: TGTGCCAGCGGACAGGTGCGGACAGATACGCAGTATTTT. Translation gives CASGQVRTDTQYF.

This chain connects TRBV7-2 to TRBJ1-1, with D hard to call. The CDR3 consists of 12 residues. V was clipped by 2 bases and J by 7 bases, with 8 bases between them. Germline V gene data show CDR1 as SGHTA and CDR2 as FQGNSA. CDR3 in DNA: TGTGCCAGCAGCTTACGGGGAGATGAAGCTTTCTTT. This translates into CASSLRGDEAFF. Based on the CDR3 plus reference TRBV7-2 and TRBJ1-1, the full variable domain is GAGVSQSPSNKVTEKGKDVELRCDPISGHTALYWYRQSLGQGLEFLIYFQGNSAPDKSGLPSDRFSAERTGGSVSTLTIQRTQQEDSAVYLCASSLRGDEAFFGQGTRLTVV.

This rearrangement joins TRBV5-1 to TRBJ2-3, with a tentative D call TRBD2 (5 bases). The CDR3 spans 17 residues. Per germline, CDR1 SGHRS and CDR2 YFSETQ. V was trimmed by 0 bases and J by 0 bases, leaving 14 bases between them. CDR3 coding DNA: TGCGCCAGCAGCTTGGTAGAGGGCGATACTAGCACAGATACGCAGTATTTT. It is translated as CASSLVEGDTSTDTQYF.

The V call is TRBV20-1, the J call TRBJ2-3, with TRBD2 identical over 12 bases. The CDR3 is made up of 16 amino acids. With V trimmed by 3 bases and J by 2 bases, 6 bases remained unmatched. Germline CDR1 and CDR2: DFQATT and SNEGSKA (reference sequence). The CDR3 nucleotides read TGCAGTGCTAGTCTTGGACTAGCGGGACCCACAGATACGCAGTATTTT. Residues: CSASLGLAGPTDTQYF.

This clonotype was picked up a small number of times. V usage is TRBV7-2 and J usage is TRBJ2-1; TRBD2 matches 14 bases. CDR3 length: 18 residues. In germline, CDR1 is SGHTA, CDR2 FQGNSA. Trimming at V came to 3 bases and at J to 8 bases, leaving 12 bases not matched to a gene. The CDR3 DNA sequence: TGTGCCAGCAGCTTCCCGACTAGCGGGAGGGCGAAAAGGCATGAGCAGTTCTTC. This codes for CASSFPTSGRAKRHEQFF.

This clonotype was seen a handful of times. The chain recombines TRBV20-1 with TRBJ2-7; no clear D gene. V lost 3 bases and J lost 0, with 3 bases in between. The CDR3 contains 11 residues. The V gene's germline CDR1 is DFQATT and CDR2 SNEGSKA (reference sequence). In nucleotides, the CDR3 is TGCAGTGCTAGTGCCTCCTACGAGCAGTACTTC. Translation: CSASASYEQYF.

The chain employs TRBV21-1 and TRBJ2-7; the table's D call TRBD1 went unverified against the DNA. TRBV21-1 is described as a pseudogene. The CDR3 is 13 amino acids. The CDR3 DNA follows: TGTGCCAGCAGCAACCGGGGTAACTACGAGCAGTACTTC. Its protein product is CASSNRGNYEQYF.

V is TRBV29-1 and J is TRBJ2-7; tentatively, D is TRBD1 (6 bases). The V gene lost 4 bases and the J gene lost 2 bases, with 15 bases spanning the gap. The CDR3 covers 14 residues. Germline assignment: CDR1 SQVTM and CDR2 ANQGSEA. The CDR3 coding sequence is TGCAGCGTTGTGCCCCGGGACAAAACCTACGAGCAGTACTTC. Translation gives CSVVPRDKTYEQYF.

The gene calls are TRBV7-9 and TRBJ2-1; weak D call: TRBD2 (5 bases). Germline V gene data show CDR1 as SEHNR and CDR2 as FQNEAQ (reference sequence). V lost 1 base, J lost 0 bases, and 13 bases lay in between. There are 17 residues in the CDR3. The CDR3 bases are TGTGCCAGCAGCTTAGGCCACCTAGAGGGCTCCTACAATGAGCAGTTCTTC. Protein sequence: CASSLGHLEGSYNEQFF.

Only a few counts were recorded for this clonotype. The genes are TRBV12-3 or TRBV12-4 and TRBJ1-6; D remains unclear. V shed 0 bases and J shed 10 bases, with 13 bases lying between them. This CDR3 is 15 amino acids long. The CDR3: CASSLALGGRSPLHF. The CDR3 bases are TGTGCCAGCAGTTTAGCGTTGGGAGGTCGATCACCCCTCCACTTT.

This clonotype came up a few times. V gene TRBV27 combines with J gene TRBJ2-3; 10 positions agree with TRBD1. This CDR3 comprises 15 residues. V lost 2 bases and J lost 4; bases outside the gene matches: 3. Germline CDR1 MNHEY, CDR2 SMNVEV (reference sequence). CDR3 sequence reads: CASSLVTGGADTQYF. For the CDR3, the DNA is TGTGCCAGCAGTTTAGTGACAGGGGGCGCAGATACGCAGTATTTT.

This clonotype was picked up many times. DNA of the CDR3: TGTGCCAGCAGCTTAGTGGCCGATGAGCAGTTCTTC. Translation gives CASSLVADEQFF. The rearrangement joins TRBV11-2 to TRBJ2-1; D is undetermined. Germline V CDR1 and CDR2: SGHAT, FQNNGV. This CDR3 is 12 amino acids long. V was trimmed by 1 base and J by 8 bases, leaving 6 bases between them.

V and J are TRBV7-8 and TRBJ1-2, with D unclear. V lost 1 base and J lost 2, with 14 bases in between. CDR1 SGHVS and CDR2 FQNEAQ come from the germline V gene. CDR3 length: 16 amino acids. The CDR3 DNA sequence: TGTGCCAGCAGCTTAGTTAGGTTACCCTCAAACTATGGCTACACCTTC. This codes for CASSLVRLPSNYGYTF.

The J gene is TRBJ2-1, the V gene TRBV7-9; weak D call: TRBD2 (5 bases). Trimming cost V 7 bases and J 2 bases, with 9 bases left between them. CDR1 is SEHNR, CDR2 FQNEAQ, per germline (reference sequence). The CDR3 length is 13 residues. CDR3 DNA sequence: TGTGCCAGCAATCGGGATCCCTACAATGAGCAGTTCTTC. It encodes CASNRDPYNEQFF.

This clonotype has only a few counts. The chain couples TRBV29-1 to TRBJ2-3, with D tentatively TRBD2 (5 bases). Germline V gives CDR1 SQVTM, CDR2 ANQGSEA. The V and J ends lost 6 bases and 3 bases respectively, with 13 bases between them. The CDR3 consists of 13 residues. CDR3 DNA sequence: TGCAGCGTGCGACGGGGTGGGACAGATACGCAGTATTTT. This encodes CSVRRGGTDTQYF.